This TCR beta chain was identified during a study of cytomegalovirus exposure and HLA in healthy donors. Study-wide findings and caveats: There were some V segments, including TRBV6-2 and TRBV6-3, excluded as indistinguishable. Both high specificity and high sensitivity reportedly marked the classifier's diagnosis of cytomegalovirus status.

The CDR3 has 14 amino acids. CDR1 is SGHVS and CDR2 is FNYEAQ in the germline V gene. The ends were cut back, 5 bases at V and 3 bases at J, with 11 bases in the middle. For this clone: The target antigen is unknown.

The PCR employed 60 Vbeta primers together with 13 Jbeta primers. The data were produced by immunoSEQ multiplex PCR, yet TCRdb's version contains in-frame clones alone and is incomplete. The profile shows roughly 190,000 clones, around 85% of them singletons. Sequencing used PBMCs. The genes are TRBV7-6 and TRBJ1-3; TRBD1 might be the D (5 bases). The source of this sequence is a man in his fifties or sixties in good health and CMV-seronegative. The CDR3 nucleotides are TGTGCCAGCAGCCCTGGGCAGGGTGGAAACACCATATATTTT. As protein: CASSPGQGGNTIYF.